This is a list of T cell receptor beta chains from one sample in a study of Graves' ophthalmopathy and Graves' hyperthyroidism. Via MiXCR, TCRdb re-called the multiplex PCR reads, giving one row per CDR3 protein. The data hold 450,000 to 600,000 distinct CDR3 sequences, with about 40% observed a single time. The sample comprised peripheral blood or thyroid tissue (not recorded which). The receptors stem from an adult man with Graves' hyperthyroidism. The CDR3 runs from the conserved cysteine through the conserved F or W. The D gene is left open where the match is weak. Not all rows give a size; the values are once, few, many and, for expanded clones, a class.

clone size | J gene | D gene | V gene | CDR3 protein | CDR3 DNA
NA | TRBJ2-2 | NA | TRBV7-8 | CASSLVRFPLTGELFF | TGTGCCAGCAGCTTAGTACGGTTTCCCCTCACCGGGGAGCTGTTTTTT
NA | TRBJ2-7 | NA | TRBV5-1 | CAGSLAPGVTYEQYF | TGCGCCGGCAGCTTGGCCCCGGGAGTGACCTACGAGCAGTACTTC
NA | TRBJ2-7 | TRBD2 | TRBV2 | CASSAVGTSGYEQYF | TGTGCCAGCAGTGCTGTAGGGACTAGCGGATACGAGCAGTACTTC
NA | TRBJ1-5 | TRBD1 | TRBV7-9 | CASSQGQGVRQPQHF | TGTGCCAGCAGCCAAGGACAGGGAGTGCGTCAGCCCCAGCATTTT
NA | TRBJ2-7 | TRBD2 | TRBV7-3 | CASSPSRLAGSEQYF | TGTGCCAGCAGCCCATCCCGGCTAGCGGGGAGTGAGCAGTACTTC
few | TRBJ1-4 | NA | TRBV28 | CASSFGGGGNEKLFF | TGTGCCAGCAGTTTTGGTGGAGGGGGAAATGAAAAACTGTTTTTT
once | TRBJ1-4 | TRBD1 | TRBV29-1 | CSEGQGTGIEKLFF | TGCAGCGAAGGGCAAGGGACAGGGATTGAAAAACTGTTTTTT
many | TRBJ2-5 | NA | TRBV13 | CASSSDSRTQYF | TGTGCCAGCAGCTCCGATTCGAGAACCCAGTACTTC
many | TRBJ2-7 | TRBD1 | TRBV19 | CASSKAGTGVHEQYF | TGTGCCAGTAGTAAGGCCGGGACAGGGGTCCACGAGCAGTACTTC
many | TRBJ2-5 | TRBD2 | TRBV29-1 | CSARPSGGTETQYF | TGCAGCGCCCGCCCTAGCGGGGGGACGGAGACCCAGTACTTC
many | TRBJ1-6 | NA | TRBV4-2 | CASSQDNQASGHSPLHF | TGTGCCAGCAGCCAAGATAACCAGGCGTCGGGACATTCACCCCTCCACTTT
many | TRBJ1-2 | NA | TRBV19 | CASSIDSQSNYGYTF | TGTGCCAGTAGTATAGATTCCCAATCTAACTATGGCTACACCTTC
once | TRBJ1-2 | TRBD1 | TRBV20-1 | CSALDRAKGGYTF | TGCAGTGCCTTGGACAGGGCCAAAGGTGGCTACACCTTC
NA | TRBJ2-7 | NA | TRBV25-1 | CAWVPERGRWEQYF | TGTGCCTGGGTGCCCGAGAGGGGGAGGTGGGAGCAGTACTTC
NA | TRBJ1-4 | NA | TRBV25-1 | CASSDPGQTNEKLFF | TGTGCCAGCAGTGACCCCGGCCAAACTAATGAAAAACTGTTTTTT
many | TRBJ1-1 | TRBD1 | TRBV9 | CASSAGQPNTEAFF | TGTGCCAGCAGCGCGGGACAGCCGAACACTGAAGCTTTCTTT
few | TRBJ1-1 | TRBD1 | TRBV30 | CAWSGQGNTEAFF | TGTGCCTGGAGCGGACAGGGGAACACTGAAGCTTTCTTT
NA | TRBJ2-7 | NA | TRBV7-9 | CASSPSFLGTYEQYF | TGTGCCAGCTCACCCTCTTTCTTGGGGACTTACGAGCAGTACTTC
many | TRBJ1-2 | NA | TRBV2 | CASSEGLEIYGYTF | TGTGCCAGCAGCGAAGGACTAGAAATCTATGGCTACACCTTC
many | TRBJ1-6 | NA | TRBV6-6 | CASSVKRDSPLHF | TGTGCCAGCAGTGTAAAGCGTGATTCACCCCTCCACTTT
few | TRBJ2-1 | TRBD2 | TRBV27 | CASSPSGRTGEQFF | TGTGCCAGCAGCCCTAGCGGGAGGACGGGTGAGCAGTTCTTC
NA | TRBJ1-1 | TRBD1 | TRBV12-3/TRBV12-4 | CASRDMTGFGNTEAFF | TGTGCCAGCAGAGATATGACAGGGTTTGGAAACACTGAAGCTTTCTTT
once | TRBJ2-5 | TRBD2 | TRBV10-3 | CAISEVDSGETQYF | TGTGCCATCAGTGAGGTCGATAGCGGGGAGACCCAGTACTTC
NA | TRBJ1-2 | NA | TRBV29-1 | CSVDIGTANYGYTF | TGCAGCGTTGATATCGGTACAGCGAACTATGGCTACACCTTC
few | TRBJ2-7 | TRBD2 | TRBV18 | CASSGTSNEQYF | TGTGCCAGCTCAGGGACTAGTAACGAGCAGTACTTC
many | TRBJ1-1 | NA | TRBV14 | CASSRSVQTPEAFF | TGTGCCAGCAGCCGGTCGGTCCAAACCCCTGAAGCTTTCTTT
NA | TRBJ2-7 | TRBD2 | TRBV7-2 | CASSLGPGLNYNEQYF | TGTGCCAGCAGCTTAGGCCCGGGACTAAACTACAATGAGCAGTACTTC
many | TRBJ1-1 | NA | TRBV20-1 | CSARRGAGNTEAFF | TGCAGTGCTAGAAGAGGGGCAGGGAACACTGAAGCTTTCTTT
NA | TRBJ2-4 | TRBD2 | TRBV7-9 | CASSSGLAGGQAKNIQYF | TGTGCCAGCAGCTCGGGACTAGCGGGGGGGCAAGCCAAAAACATTCAGTACTTC
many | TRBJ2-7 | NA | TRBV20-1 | CSAKQNSYEQYF | TGCAGTGCTAAACAGAACTCCTACGAGCAGTACTTC
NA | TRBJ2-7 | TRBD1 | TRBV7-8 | CASSPDRGQGEQYF | TGTGCCAGCAGCCCCGACAGGGGGCAAGGCGAGCAGTACTTC
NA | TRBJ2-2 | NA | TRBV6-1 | CASSNRVMNTGELFF | TGTGCCAGCAGTAATAGGGTTATGAACACCGGGGAGCTGTTTTTT
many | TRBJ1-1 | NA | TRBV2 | CASSESSFTEAFF | TGTGCCAGCAGTGAAAGTTCCTTCACTGAAGCTTTCTTT
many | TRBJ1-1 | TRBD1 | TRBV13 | CASSPPGGREAFF | TGTGCCAGCAGCCCGCCAGGGGGGAGGGAAGCTTTCTTT
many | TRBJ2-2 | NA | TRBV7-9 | CASSFGQGPGELFF | TGTGCCAGCAGCTTTGGGCAGGGCCCCGGGGAGCTGTTTTTT